This TCR beta chain was captured by sequencing in a study of blood T cell repertoires in COVID-19. This clone was picked up one time. The age range of participants was about 18 to 95 years, with residence in about 25 US areas. Each participant's cohort was designated according to participant-reported clinical history. This table comes from immunoSEQ multiplex PCR, and its TCRdb copy is limited to in-frame clones, with some not included. The sample lists about 210,000 clones; around 86% were seen once. The J segment lost 8 bases and the V segment lost 4 bases, leaving 13 bases of the junction unmatched. The CDR3 covers 16 residues. Germline assignment: CDR1 SGHAT and CDR2 FQNNGV.

This receptor was taken from a woman in her forties in a cohort exposed to, infected with or recovered from COVID-19 (not recorded which). The material sequenced was PBMCs or T cells enriched from blood (not recorded which). This sequence joins TRBV11-2 and TRBJ2-1; TRBD2 agrees at 8 bases. The CDR3 sequence is CASSSEKAGALDEQFF. The CDR3 nucleotides are TGTGCCAGCAGCTCTGAGAAAGCGGGAGCTCTGGATGAGCAGTTCTTC.